A single sample gave rise to the 23 T cell receptor beta chains below, sequenced in a study of blood T cell repertoires in COVID-19. Only in-frame clones appear in the TCRdb table, and some are missing; sequencing was by immunoSEQ multiplex PCR. The sample includes 150,000 to 200,000 clones, 70% to 90% seen only once; the top ten take around 6.1%. Sequenced input: PBMCs or T cells enriched from blood (not recorded which). The receptors come from a man between 40 and 49 years old who had recovered from COVID-19.

V is TRBV25-1 and J is TRBJ1-4; 7 bases match TRBD1. V lost 7 bases, J lost 4 bases, and 0 bases stayed unmatched. The CDR3 is made up of 12 amino acids. CDR1 and CDR2 (germline): MGHDK, SYGVNS. The DNA for the CDR3 is TGTGCCAGCAACAGGGGTAATGAAAAACTGTTTTTT. It is translated as CASNRGNEKLFF.

The count of this clone is one. V and J are TRBV5-1 and TRBJ2-5; TRBD1 might be the D (5 bases). The CDR3 covers 14 residues. Looked up from germline, CDR1 is SGHRS and CDR2 is YFSETQ. V dropped 2 bases and J dropped 2 bases, with 10 bases sitting between them. CDR3 in DNA: TGCGCCAGCAGCTTCAGGGCCGTACAAGAGACCCAGTACTTC. As protein: CASSFRAVQETQYF.

The DNA of the CDR3 is TGTGCCAGCAGCTTGGCCAGGACAGGAGGTGATTTTTACGAGCAGTACGTC. Its translation: CASSLARTGGDFYEQYV. The V and J genes are TRBV5-8 and TRBJ2-7; TRBD1 matches at 7 bases. CDR1 is SGHTS and CDR2 is YDEGEE in the germline V gene. The CDR3 length is 17 residues. The ends lost 0 bases at V and 4 bases at J; junction bases unmatched: 13.

The V call is TRBV9, the J call TRBJ2-1; TRBD2 matches at 12 bases. The germline V gene has CDR1 SGDLS and CDR2 YYNGEE. This CDR3 has 16 residues. V was pared by 4 bases and J by 2 bases, with 4 bases of the junction left unmatched. CDR3 protein: CASSILAGGPYNEQFF. The CDR3 nucleotides are TGTGCCAGCAGCATCCTAGCGGGGGGGCCCTACAATGAGCAGTTCTTC. The full variable domain, rest sourced from reference TRBV9 and TRBJ2-1, is DSGVTQTPKHLITATGQRVTLRCSPRSGDLSVYWYQQSLDQGLQFLIQYYNGEERAKGNILERFSAQQFPDLHSELNLSSLELGDSALYFCASSILAGGPYNEQFFGPGTRLTVL.

The genes are TRBV4-1 and TRBJ2-2; 9 positions match TRBD2. Losses at the gene ends were 4 bases for V and 1 base for J; bases not matched to a gene: 7. This CDR3 is 17 amino acids long. Germline CDR1 reads MGHRA; CDR2 reads YSYEKL. The CDR3 nucleotides are TGCGCCAGCAGCCCCCGTGGCGGGGGGGAGAACACCGGGGAGCTGTTTTTT. Encoded protein: CASSPRGGGENTGELFF.

This clone has just a few counts. The chain employs TRBV7-9 and TRBJ2-2; tentatively, D is TRBD1 (6 bases). V was shortened by 4 bases and J by 8 bases, with 14 bases between the two germline ends. CDR3 size: 14 residues. Germline-derived CDR1 and CDR2 are SEHNR and FQNEAQ (reference sequence). This CDR3 reads CASSSGTYVGELFF. As DNA, the CDR3 is TGTGCCAGCAGCTCTGGGACATACGTAGGGGAGCTGTTTTTT.

This chain joins TRBV19 and TRBJ2-1, with 10 bases fitting TRBD2. The CDR3 spans 16 residues. With 10 bases clipped from V and 6 bases from J, the junction kept 15 bases outside the gene matches. Germline V gene data show CDR1 as LNHDA and CDR2 as SQIVND (reference sequence). CDR3 in amino acids: CATNRGQRGGLNEQFF. The CDR3 region has the DNA TGTGCCACCAACCGGGGGCAGCGGGGGGGTCTCAATGAGCAGTTCTTC.

The J gene is TRBJ2-2, the V gene TRBV19; 9 bases map to TRBD1. V lost 0 bases and J lost 0; bases outside the gene matches: 5. Germline CDR1 and CDR2: LNHDA and SQIVND (reference sequence). This CDR3 spans 18 amino acids. In DNA, the CDR3 is TGTGCCAGTAGTATAGACCGGGACAGGGATACGAACACCGGGGAGCTGTTTTTT. Translating gives CASSIDRDRDTNTGELFF.

This chain joins TRBV19 and TRBJ2-3; D possibly corresponds to TRBD1 (6 bases). The V gene's germline CDR1 is LNHDA and CDR2 SQIVND (reference sequence). Between the trimmed V and J ends, which lost 5 bases and 1 base, there was a span of 10 bases. The CDR3 extends over 14 amino acids. The CDR3 DNA follows: TGTGCCAGTAGTCGACAGGCGCGCACAGATACGCAGTATTTT. Protein product: CASSRQARTDTQYF.

This rearrangement joins TRBV24-1 to TRBJ1-2, with unresolved D. Germline V lookup: CDR1 KGHDR, CDR2 SFDVKD. V shed 4 bases and J shed 0 bases, with 11 bases lying between them. The CDR3 runs to 15 residues. DNA for the CDR3: TGTGCCACCAGTGACCCCAGAGGTGCTAACTATGGCTACACCTTC. Translation gives CATSDPRGANYGYTF.

J is TRBJ2-6 and V is TRBV5-5, with D possibly TRBD2 on 7 matching bases. The CDR3 extends over 20 amino acids. Looked up from germline, CDR1 is SGHKS and CDR2 is YYEKEE (reference sequence). V lost 0 bases, J lost 1 base, and 20 bases lay in between. The CDR3 protein is CASSLAVRAGAMSGANVLTF. The DNA for the CDR3 is TGTGCCAGCAGCTTGGCCGTTCGGGCGGGGGCCATGTCTGGGGCCAACGTCCTGACTTTC.

This sequence joins TRBV6-1 and TRBJ1-5; D possibly corresponds to TRBD1 (5 bases). The germline V gene encodes CDR1 MNHNS and CDR2 SASEGT. Trimming took off 0 bases at V and 3 bases at J, with 15 bases between the two ends. This CDR3 has 17 residues. This CDR3 is CASSEAYSRGINQPQHF. Here the CDR3 DNA reads TGTGCCAGCAGTGAAGCCTACTCCCGGGGGATCAATCAGCCCCAGCATTTT.

CDR3 in amino acids: CASSQRGINYGYTF. The CDR3 nucleotides read TGTGCCAGCAGCCAAAGGGGAATAAACTATGGCTACACCTTC. The chain links TRBV16 to TRBJ1-2; the D gene is possibly TRBD1 (5 bases). Trimming stripped 2 bases from V and 2 bases from J, with 9 bases between. The CDR3 runs 14 residues. The germline V gene has CDR1 KGHSY and CDR2 FQNENV.

The chain has TRBV3-1 (or the pseudogene TRBV3-2) and TRBJ2-2; 10 bases are shared with TRBD2. CDR3 length: 18 amino acids. V was pared by 4 bases and J by 6 bases, with 14 bases of the junction left unmatched. CDR1 LGHDT and CDR2 YNNKEL come from the germline V gene (reference sequence). The CDR3 reads CASSLVKIGLAAPGELFF. CDR3 in DNA: TGTGCCAGCAGCCTGGTTAAAATCGGACTAGCGGCCCCCGGGGAGCTGTTTTTT.

This clone was counted a single time. The rearrangement joins TRBV2 to TRBJ1-5, with 8 bases lining up with TRBD1. In germline, CDR1 is SNHLY, CDR2 FYNNEI. There are 14 residues in the CDR3. J gave up 7 bases and V 2 bases, and 4 bases lay outside the gene matches. The CDR3 reads CASSELTGDQPQHF. Written as DNA, the CDR3 is TGTGCCAGCAGTGAATTGACAGGGGACCAGCCCCAGCATTTT.

By frequency in the sample, this clone is medium-sized. The chain joins TRBV2 to TRBJ1-2; D is undetermined. Germline CDR1 reads SNHLY; CDR2 reads FYNNEI. There are 14 residues in the CDR3. Trimming took off 0 bases at V and 6 bases at J, with 11 bases between the two ends. Here the CDR3 reads CASSEAPRRDGYTF. CDR3 coding DNA: TGTGCCAGCAGTGAAGCGCCGAGGCGAGATGGCTACACCTTC.

J is TRBJ1-3 and V is TRBV5-1, with no clear D. V gave up 4 bases and J gave up 8 bases, with 10 bases separating them. In germline, CDR1 is SGHRS, CDR2 YFSETQ. This CDR3 is built from 12 residues. CDR3 sequence: CASSENLDTIYF. CDR3 nucleotides: TGCGCCAGCAGCGAGAACTTGGACACCATATATTTT.

J is TRBJ1-5 and V is TRBV2; 7 bases map to TRBD1. Germline V gene data show CDR1 as SNHLY and CDR2 as FYNNEI. CDR3 length: 14 residues. With 8 bases clipped from V and 1 base from J, the junction kept 5 bases outside the gene matches. The CDR3 DNA is TGTGCCAGCGCCGACAGGGAAAGCAATCAGCCCCAGCATTTT. Residues: CASADRESNQPQHF.

CDR3 in DNA: TGTGCCAGCAGCTTAGATCGACTAGCGGGGGGCAATGAGCAGTTCTTC. It translates to CASSLDRLAGGNEQFF. The genes are TRBV7-9 and TRBJ2-1, with TRBD2 matching 13 bases. There are 16 residues in the CDR3. Trimming cost V 1 base and J 6 bases; bases outside gene matches: 3. CDR1 is SEHNR and CDR2 is FQNEAQ in the germline V gene (reference sequence).

V usage is TRBV5-1 and J usage is TRBJ1-1, with D hard to call. Germline CDR1 is SGHRS and CDR2 is YFSETQ. Between the trimmed V and J ends, which lost 2 bases and 1 base, there was a span of 9 bases. This CDR3 comprises 14 residues. CDR3 DNA: TGCGCCAGCAGCTTAGGAGAGAGGAACACTGAAGCTTTCTTT. It is translated as CASSLGERNTEAFF.

The J gene is TRBJ2-7, the V gene TRBV6-1; TRBD2 aligns across 12 bases. The CDR3 sequence is 16 residues long. Trimming at V came to 2 bases and at J to 1 base, leaving 3 bases not matched to a gene. Per the germline V gene, CDR1 is MNHNS and CDR2 is SASEGT. CDR3 loop: CASSESGLAGSYEQYV. CDR3 nucleotide sequence: TGTGCCAGCAGTGAATCAGGACTAGCGGGGTCCTACGAGCAGTACGTC.

The chain carries TRBV19 and TRBJ2-1; the match to TRBD2 covers 7 bases. Germline V gene sequence: CDR1 LNHDA, CDR2 SQIVND (reference sequence). CDR3 size: 16 residues. The V gene end was trimmed by 6 bases and the J gene end by 0 bases; junction bases not matched to a gene: 8. The CDR3 spells CASRGWEGASYNEQFF. In nucleotides, the CDR3 is TGTGCCAGTAGGGGGTGGGAGGGCGCCTCCTACAATGAGCAGTTCTTC.

This clone came up a few times. The genes are TRBV3-1 (or the pseudogene TRBV3-2) and TRBJ1-1, with D possibly matching TRBD1 (5 bases). V was cut by 5 bases and J by 5 bases, with 9 bases left in between. Germline V gives CDR1 LGHDT, CDR2 YNNKEL (reference sequence). CDR3 length: 12 residues. CDR3 loop: CASSYGGTEAFF. The CDR3, as DNA: TGTGCCAGCAGCTACGGGGGGACTGAAGCTTTCTTT.